A selection of T cell receptor beta chains follows, all from one sample in a study of shared clonotypes between healthy human individuals. The assay was immunoSEQ multiplex PCR, and TCRdb's table has in-frame clones only and misses some. The data show some 2,100,000 clones, 90% to 96% seen once. The material sequenced was naive CD4+ T cells sorted from blood. These receptors all stem from a man aged 18 to 29 in good health. CDR3s include the opening cysteine and the closing phenylalanine or tryptophan. Rows may omit the clone size; those that give it use once, few, many or a size class.

NA,TRBV6-5,TRBJ2-7,CASSQQLDVRGEQYF
NA,TRBV6-5,TRBJ1-3,CASSYRGYSGNTIYF
NA,TRBV6-1,TRBJ1-1,CASKRDAANTEAFF
NA,TRBV9,TRBJ2-2,CASSVAGTGVAGELFF
NA,TRBV27,TRBJ2-5,CASSTIPGETQYF
NA,TRBV2,TRBJ2-7,CASSRSGTGSYEQYF
NA,TRBV25-1,TRBJ1-2,CASSGRDRAHYGYTF
NA,TRBV27,TRBJ2-1,CASSLLGDNEQFF
once,TRBV5-4,TRBJ2-7,CATSLGGASWPYEQYF
NA,TRBV30,TRBJ2-1,CAWSRMRGHNEQFF
NA,TRBV9,TRBJ1-2,CASSVATGIEYGYTF
NA,TRBV9,TRBJ2-5,CASSALAAQETQYF
NA,TRBV6-1,TRBJ2-5,CASSEVWYSSETQYF
NA,TRBV15,TRBJ1-5,CATSSRTGRDQPQHF
NA,TRBV6-5,TRBJ1-6,CASSYSQGNSPLHF
NA,TRBV6-6,TRBJ1-4,CASSPGQTPNEKLFF
NA,TRBV7-2,TRBJ1-5,CASSLGRHQPQHF
NA,TRBV9,TRBJ1-1,CASSVTAATEAFF
NA,TRBV10-2,TRBJ2-7,CASSSSSGRPAEQYF
NA,TRBV2,TRBJ2-7,CASSLISGNGGEQYF
NA,TRBV7-2,TRBJ2-1,CASSPKGTGVNEQFF
few,TRBV4-2,TRBJ2-4,CASSQGLAGPGNIQYF
NA,TRBV14,TRBJ1-5,CASSRDGYSNQPQHF
NA,TRBV11-2,TRBJ1-4,CASSLLGTGVEKLFF
NA,TRBV5-1,TRBJ1-6,CASRESDTRSPLHF
NA,TRBV5-1,TRBJ2-7,CASSFGAGPFYEQYF
NA,TRBV6-1,TRBJ2-3,CASRLASTDTQYF
NA,TRBV6-5,TRBJ1-5,CASSRDDRNQPQHF
NA,TRBV28,TRBJ2-7,CASNRLAGGIDEQYF
NA,TRBV30,TRBJ2-7,CAWSVPRLAGGHYEQYF
NA,TRBV30,TRBJ1-3,CAWSVGRVTGNTIYF
NA,TRBV6-1,TRBJ2-7,CASQGPYEQYF
NA,TRBV6-1,TRBJ1-2,CASSGSQGSGYTF
NA,TRBV7-4,TRBJ1-6,CASRVGQGSSNSPLHF
NA,TRBV27,TRBJ1-6,CASSLFGGQGSNSPLHF
NA,TRBV6-1,TRBJ1-3,CASSEAGTGSGSGNTIYF
few,TRBV10-1,TRBJ2-7,CASNNEQYF
NA,TRBV29-1,TRBJ2-7,CSAEGRNEQYF
NA,TRBV20-1,TRBJ2-7,CSARGAYEQYF
NA,TRBV30,TRBJ2-3,CAWSVMGDTQYF
NA,TRBV15,TRBJ2-7,CATSRGRSPAGEYEQYF
NA,TRBV5-1,TRBJ2-7,CASSLSGASYEQYF
NA,TRBV7-2,TRBJ2-1,CASSLSSVNEQFF
NA,TRBV6-6,TRBJ2-3,CASSDTSPRNTQYF
NA,TRBV6-1,TRBJ1-1,CASSEVGNTEAFF
NA,TRBV18,TRBJ2-7,CASSLGRSSYEQYF
NA,TRBV7-6,TRBJ2-1,CASSPKTGTQTYNEQFF
NA,TRBV5-1,TRBJ2-1,CASTPTAAKGYNEQFF
NA,TRBV4-1,TRBJ2-3,CASSQRTSGTDTQYF
NA,TRBV7-2,TRBJ2-2,CASKGQANTGELFF
NA,TRBV4-1,TRBJ1-3,CASSQDWSSSGNTIYF
NA,TRBV28,TRBJ2-5,CASRPGGNQETQYF
NA,TRBV5-1,TRBJ2-1,CASSLEVSFNEQFF
NA,TRBV6-5,TRBJ1-6,CASSYSSGGPLHF
NA,TRBV29-1,TRBJ2-5,CSVGPQSGTQYF
NA,TRBV30,TRBJ2-2,CAWSRAGVHTGELFF
NA,TRBV2,TRBJ1-2,CASMGQTNYGYTF
NA,TRBV6-1,TRBJ1-2,CASVVGDRSYGYTF
NA,TRBV6-6,TRBJ1-4,CASRPGTDNEKLFF
NA,TRBV28,TRBJ2-7,CASSEGGVTYEQYF